This T cell receptor beta chain was retrieved from a study of OX40 agonist ivuxolimab in advanced cancers. The sample holds one count of this clone. What it binds is not known. No patient had autoimmune disease or received systemic immunosuppression. Profiling relied on immunoSEQ multiplex PCR, and the TCRdb table lists in-frame clones only, not all of them. This sample carries fewer than 120,000 clones, roughly 89% of them seen once, and the ten largest clones take 0.25% to 0.3%. The CDR3 length is 14 residues. Trimming removed 4 bases at V and 4 bases at J, with 11 bases between. Germline V CDR1 and CDR2: LNHDA, SQIVND (reference sequence). General study points: Low normalized clonal expansion also occurred in some nonresponding patients. There was clonal expansion of CD4+ and CD8+ blood T cells by week 6 at 0.1 to 3.0 mg/kg. There were, on average, more expanded clones in CD8+ T cells than in CD4+.

The starting material was CD4+ or CD8+ T cells sorted from blood, obtained in a trial of the OX40 agonist ivuxolimab. This clonotype was obtained from an adult with an advanced solid tumor such as melanoma, head and neck, liver or kidney cancer. The chain joins TRBV19 to TRBJ1-3; D is unresolved. CDR3 region: CASSTPGFGNTIYF. The CDR3 region has the DNA TGTGCCAGTAGTACACCCGGGTTCGGAAACACCATATATTTT.